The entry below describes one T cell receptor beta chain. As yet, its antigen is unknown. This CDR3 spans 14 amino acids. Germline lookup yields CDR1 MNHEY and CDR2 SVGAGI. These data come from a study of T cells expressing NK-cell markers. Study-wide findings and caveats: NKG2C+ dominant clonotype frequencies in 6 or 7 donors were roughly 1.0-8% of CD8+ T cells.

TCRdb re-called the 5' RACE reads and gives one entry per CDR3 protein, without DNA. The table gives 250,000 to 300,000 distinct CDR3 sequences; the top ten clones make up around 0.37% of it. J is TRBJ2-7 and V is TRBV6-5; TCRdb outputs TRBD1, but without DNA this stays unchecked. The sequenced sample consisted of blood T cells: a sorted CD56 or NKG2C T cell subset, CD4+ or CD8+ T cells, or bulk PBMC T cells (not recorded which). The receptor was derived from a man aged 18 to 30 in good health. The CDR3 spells CASRWVGAMGEQYF.